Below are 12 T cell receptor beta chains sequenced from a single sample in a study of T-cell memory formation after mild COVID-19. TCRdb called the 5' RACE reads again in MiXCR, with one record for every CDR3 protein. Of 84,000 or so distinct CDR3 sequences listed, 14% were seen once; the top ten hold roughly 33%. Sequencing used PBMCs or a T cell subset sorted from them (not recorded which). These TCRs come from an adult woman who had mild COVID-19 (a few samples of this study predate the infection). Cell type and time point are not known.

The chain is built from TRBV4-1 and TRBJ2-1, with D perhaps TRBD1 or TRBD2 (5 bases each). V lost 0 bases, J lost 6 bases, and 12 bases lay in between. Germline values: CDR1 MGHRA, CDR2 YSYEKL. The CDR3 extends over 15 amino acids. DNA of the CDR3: TGCGCCAGCAGCCAAGATTTCCCAGGGAGCAATGAGCAGTTCTTC. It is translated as CASSQDFPGSNEQFF.

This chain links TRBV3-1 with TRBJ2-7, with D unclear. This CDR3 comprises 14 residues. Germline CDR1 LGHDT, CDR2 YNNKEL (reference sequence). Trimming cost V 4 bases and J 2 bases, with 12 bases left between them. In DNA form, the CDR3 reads TGTGCCAGCAGCCCTTATAGTGGGCCCTACGAGCAGTACTTC. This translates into CASSPYSGPYEQYF.

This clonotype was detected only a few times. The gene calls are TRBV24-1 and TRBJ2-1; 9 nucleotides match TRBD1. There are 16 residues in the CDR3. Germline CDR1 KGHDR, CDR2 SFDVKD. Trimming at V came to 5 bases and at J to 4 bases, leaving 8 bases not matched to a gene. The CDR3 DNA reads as TGTGCCACCAGTGCCTCCCGGGACAGGGTTTACAATGAGCAGTTCTTC. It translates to CATSASRDRVYNEQFF.

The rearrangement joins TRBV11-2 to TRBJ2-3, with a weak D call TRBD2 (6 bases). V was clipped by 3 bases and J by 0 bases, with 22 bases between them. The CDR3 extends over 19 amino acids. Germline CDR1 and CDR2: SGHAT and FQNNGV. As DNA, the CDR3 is TGTGCCAGCAGCTTCTATCACGGCGGAGGGGCCTCTAGCACAGATACGCAGTATTTT. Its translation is CASSFYHGGGASSTDTQYF.

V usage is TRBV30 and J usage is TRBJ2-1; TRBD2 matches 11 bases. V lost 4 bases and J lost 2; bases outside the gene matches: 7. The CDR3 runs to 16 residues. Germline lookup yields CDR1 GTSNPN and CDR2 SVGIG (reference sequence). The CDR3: CAWIRGTSGAYNEQFF. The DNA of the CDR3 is TGTGCCTGGATTCGGGGGACTAGCGGAGCCTACAATGAGCAGTTCTTC.

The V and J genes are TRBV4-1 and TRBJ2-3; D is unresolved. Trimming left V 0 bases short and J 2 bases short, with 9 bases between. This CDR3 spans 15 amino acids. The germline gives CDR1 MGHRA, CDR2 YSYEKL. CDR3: CASSQDGSYTDTQYF. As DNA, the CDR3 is TGCGCCAGCAGCCAAGACGGGTCATACACAGATACGCAGTATTTT.

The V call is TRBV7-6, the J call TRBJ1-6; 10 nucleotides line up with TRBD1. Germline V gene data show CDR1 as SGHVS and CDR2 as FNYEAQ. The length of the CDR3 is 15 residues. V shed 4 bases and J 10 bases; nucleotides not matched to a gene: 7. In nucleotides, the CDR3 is TGTGCCAGCAGCTCGGGACAGGGGAAAATCTCACCCCTCCACTTT. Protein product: CASSSGQGKISPLHF.

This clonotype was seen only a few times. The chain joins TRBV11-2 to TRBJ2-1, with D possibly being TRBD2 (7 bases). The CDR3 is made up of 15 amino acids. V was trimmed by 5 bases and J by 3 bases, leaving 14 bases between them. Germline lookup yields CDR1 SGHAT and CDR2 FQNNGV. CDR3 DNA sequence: TGTGCCAGCAGCCTGGGGGGGGCCCTCTACAATGAGCAGTTCTTC. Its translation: CASSLGGALYNEQFF.

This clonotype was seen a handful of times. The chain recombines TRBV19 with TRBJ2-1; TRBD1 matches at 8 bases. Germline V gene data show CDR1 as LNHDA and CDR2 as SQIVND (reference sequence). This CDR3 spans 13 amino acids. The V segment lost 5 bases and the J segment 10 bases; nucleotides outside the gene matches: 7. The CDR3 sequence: CASSSTGGKEQFF. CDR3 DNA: TGTGCCAGTAGTTCCACAGGGGGGAAAGAGCAGTTCTTC.

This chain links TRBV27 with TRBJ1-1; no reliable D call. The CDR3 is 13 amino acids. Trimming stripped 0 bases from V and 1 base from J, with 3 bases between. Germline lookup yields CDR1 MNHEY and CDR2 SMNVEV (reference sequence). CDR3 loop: CASSLSANTEAFF. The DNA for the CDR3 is TGTGCCAGCAGTTTATCAGCGAACACTGAAGCTTTCTTT.

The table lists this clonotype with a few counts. CDR3 residues: CASSPSGTGGLNEQFF. The CDR3 nucleotides are TGTGCCAGCAGCCCCTCCGGGACAGGGGGCCTCAATGAGCAGTTCTTC. The V call is TRBV12-3 or TRBV12-4, the J call TRBJ2-1, with 12 positions matching TRBD1. The J segment lost 6 bases and the V segment lost 6 bases, leaving 9 bases of the junction unmatched. This CDR3 contains 16 residues.

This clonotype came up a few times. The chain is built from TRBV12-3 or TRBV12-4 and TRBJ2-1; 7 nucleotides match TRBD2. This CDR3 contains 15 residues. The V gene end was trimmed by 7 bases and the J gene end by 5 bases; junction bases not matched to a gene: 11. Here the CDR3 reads CASTLPGLEDNEQFF. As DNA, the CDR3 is TGTGCCAGCACCCTCCCCGGACTAGAGGACAATGAGCAGTTCTTC.